The clone carrying this T cell receptor beta chain was seen more than once but under ten times. It was cDNA, reverse transcribed from extracted RNA, that served as the sequencing template. TCRdb's table, derived via immunoSEQ multiplex PCR, lists solely in-frame clones and lacks some. The data hold 190,000 or so clones, with roughly three fifths observed a single time. Treatment indicated: oral pan-JAK inhibitor, 5-10 mg twice daily. The entry originates in a study of CD8+ T cells in alopecia areata. Study background: Tofacitinib continued for 6 to 18 months and was then withheld for 6 months.

This CDR3 is built from 13 residues. V shed 4 bases and J shed 5 bases, with 7 bases lying between them. Per the germline V gene, CDR1 is SGHDT and CDR2 is YYEEEE. This clonotype was sampled from a human donor with alopecia areata. The sample here was CD8+ T cells sorted from blood, taken at week 24, from a patient treated with tofacitinib. The chain couples TRBV5-6 to TRBJ1-6; the D is unclear. CDR3 region: CASSIADNSPLHF. For the CDR3, the DNA is TGTGCCAGCAGCATCGCGGATAATTCACCCCTCCACTTT.